The source of this TCR beta chain is a study of blood T cell repertoires in COVID-19. Study overall: The samples span acute and convalescent COVID-19 from the United States, Italy and Spain.

CDR3 length: 13 residues. Germline V gives CDR1 SGHDT, CDR2 YYEEEE. Deletions cut 2 bases from V and 2 bases from J, with 7 bases between. Produced via immunoSEQ multiplex PCR; TCRdb's table is partial and in-frame only. Of 90,000 to 130,000 clones detected, around 90% appear once; the ten largest clones hold under 3%. The chain couples TRBV5-6 to TRBJ1-2; D gene uncertain. This clonotype originated in a human donor in a cohort sampled during active COVID-19. The sequenced material came from peripheral blood. As DNA, the CDR3 is TGTGCCAGCAGCTTCCCGGGGAACTATGGCTACACCTTC. Protein product: CASSFPGNYGYTF. Drawing the rest from reference TRBV5-6 and TRBJ1-2, the complete variable domain is DAGVTQSPTHLIKTRGQQVTLRCSPKSGHDTVSWYQQALGQGPQFIFQYYEEEERQRGNFPDRFSGHQFPNYSSELNVNALLLGDSALYLCASSFPGNYGYTFGSGTRLTVV.